These 25 T cell receptor beta chains originate from one sample sequenced in a study of control samples from healthy donors and cancer patients. Sequencing used immunoSEQ multiplex PCR; TCRdb keeps in-frame clones, though not all of them. This table holds roughly 40,000 clones, approximately 87% found once. The sample taken for sequencing was blood. All receptors derive from a man aged 60 to 75 in good health.

This clone occurred once. The chain is built from TRBV28 and TRBJ1-2, with 7 bases that match TRBD1. CDR1 and CDR2 (germline): MDHEN, SYDVKM. V dropped 5 bases and J dropped 0; count of bases not matched to a gene: 6. The CDR3 is made up of 15 amino acids. The CDR3: CASSPLGQANYGYTF. CDR3 DNA: TGTGCCAGCAGTCCTCTAGGACAGGCTAACTATGGCTACACCTTC.

The rearrangement uses TRBV10-1 and TRBJ2-5; D is ambiguous. Trimming left V 3 bases short and J 0 bases short, with 5 bases between. The CDR3 runs 13 residues. Germline V CDR1 and CDR2: WNHNN, SYGVQD (reference sequence). CDR3 in amino acids: CASSEGYQETQYF. The CDR3 DNA reads TGCGCCAGCAGTGAAGGATACCAAGAGACCCAGTACTTC.

The table lists this clone with a few counts. This sequence joins TRBV7-9 and TRBJ1-6; D not certain. CDR1 is SEHNR and CDR2 is FQNEAQ in the germline V gene (reference sequence). With 5 bases removed from V and 0 bases from J, the gap between germline ends came to 14 bases. The CDR3 is 17 amino acids. The CDR3 sequence is CASSHQRESSYNSPLHF. DNA for the CDR3: TGTGCCAGCAGCCATCAGAGGGAAAGCTCCTATAATTCACCCCTCCACTTT.

This chain joins TRBV5-1 and TRBJ2-5; 11 nucleotides agree with TRBD2. The J segment lost 2 bases and the V segment lost 5 bases, leaving 8 bases of the junction unmatched. Germline assignment: CDR1 SGHRS and CDR2 YFSETQ. The CDR3 contains 16 residues. CDR3 nucleotide sequence: TGCGCCAGCAGTCTTTTGACTAGCGGGGCACAAGAGACCCAGTACTTC. Translated: CASSLLTSGAQETQYF.

The chain links TRBV27 to TRBJ1-2, with D uncertain. The V end was cut by 0 bases, the J end by 2 bases, with 7 bases between. Germline V gives CDR1 MNHEY, CDR2 SMNVEV (reference sequence). This CDR3 has 14 residues. The CDR3 protein is CASSLSGRNYGYTF. The CDR3 bases are TGTGCCAGCAGTTTATCAGGACGGAACTATGGCTACACCTTC.

This clone was seen a handful of times. This sequence joins TRBV28 and TRBJ1-5; 7 nucleotides agree with TRBD1. The V and J ends lost 4 bases and 6 bases, in that order; junction bases with no gene match: 9. Germline CDR1 and CDR2: MDHEN and SYDVKM. This CDR3 has 15 residues. CDR3 sequence (DNA): TGTGCCAGCAGTTCGCCGACAGGGTTAAGTCAGCCCCAGCATTTT. Translation gives CASSSPTGLSQPQHF. Drawing the rest from reference TRBV28 and TRBJ1-5, the complete variable domain is DVKVTQSSRYLVKRTGEKVFLECVQDMDHENMFWYRQDPGLGLRLIYFSYDVKMKEKGDIPEGYSVSREKKERFSLILESASTNQTSMYLCASSSPTGLSQPQHFGDGTRLSIL.

This rearrangement joins TRBV3-1 (or the pseudogene TRBV3-2) to TRBJ1-1, with a tentative D call TRBD1 (6 bases). This CDR3 has 16 amino acids. Germline-derived CDR1 and CDR2 are LGHDT and YNNKEL (reference sequence). V was shortened by 1 base and J by 1 base, with 13 bases between the two germline ends. CDR3 nucleotides: TGTGCCAGCAGCCAAGGGGGCGCGGGGGCGAACACTGAAGCTTTCTTT. Translated, it gives CASSQGGAGANTEAFF.

The rearrangement links TRBV27 to TRBJ2-1; 8 bases match TRBD2. The CDR3 spans 16 residues. Germline V gene lookup returns CDR1 MNHEY and CDR2 SMNVEV (reference sequence). V shed 4 bases and J 8 bases; nucleotides not matched to a gene: 13. The DNA for the CDR3 is TGTGCCAGCAGTTCCCTATTAGCGGGGTTTACGCATGAGCAGTTCTTC. Residues: CASSSLLAGFTHEQFF.

The chain recombines TRBV30 with TRBJ2-1; D not resolved. The CDR3 runs to 11 residues. The V end was cut by 1 base, the J end by 8 bases, with 6 bases between. The germline gives CDR1 GTSNPN, CDR2 SVGIG (reference sequence). In DNA form, the CDR3 reads TGTGCCTGGAGTGACGCCCATGAGCAGTTCTTC. Translated, it gives CAWSDAHEQFF. The full variable domain, rest sourced from reference TRBV30 and TRBJ2-1, is SQTIHQWPATLVQPVGSPLSLECTVEGTSNPNLYWYRQAAGRGLQLLFYSVGIGQISSEVPQNLSASRPQDRQFILSSKKLLLSDSGFYLCAWSDAHEQFFGPGTRLTVL.

The chain employs TRBV18 and TRBJ1-4; 8 bases line up with TRBD1. J lost 1 base, V lost 4 bases, and 5 bases had no gene match. CDR1 is KGHSH and CDR2 is LQKENI in the germline V gene. CDR3 length equals 16 residues. CDR3 bases: TGTGCCAGCTCACGGGGACAGGCCAAAACTAATGAAAAACTGTTTTTT. Protein sequence: CASSRGQAKTNEKLFF.

V and J are TRBV7-4 and TRBJ1-1, with 9 nucleotides matching TRBD1. Germline loops: CDR1 SGHVT, CDR2 SQSDAQ. CDR3 length: 18 amino acids. The trim removed 4 bases at V and 1 base at J, leaving 13 bases unmatched. The CDR3 DNA reads TGTGCCAGCAGCTATCCAAGAATACAGGGACAGGGGAACACTGAAGCTTTCTTT. Protein product: CASSYPRIQGQGNTEAFF.

This clone has just one count. V usage is TRBV7-8 and J usage is TRBJ1-1; 9 bases match TRBD1. CDR3 length equals 15 residues. Losses at the gene ends were 5 bases for V and 5 bases for J; bases not matched to a gene: 9. Germline lookup yields CDR1 SGHVS and CDR2 FQNEAQ. The CDR3 region is CASSPHRDRETEAFF. The CDR3 nucleotides are TGTGCCAGCAGCCCCCACCGGGACAGGGAGACTGAAGCTTTCTTT.

The V gene is TRBV30, the J gene TRBJ1-4, with a possible D match to TRBD1 (5 bases). The length of the CDR3 is 17 residues. The V gene lost 3 bases and the J gene lost 3 bases, with 20 bases spanning the gap. Germline V gene sequence: CDR1 GTSNPN, CDR2 SVGIG (reference sequence). The CDR3 loop is CAWSAIAGRVANEKLFF. The CDR3 nucleotides read TGTGCCTGGAGCGCAATTGCAGGGCGGGTGGCTAATGAAAAACTGTTTTTT.

This clone was seen a single time. This chain links TRBV29-1 with TRBJ1-2; 7 bases map to TRBD1. The V segment lost 4 bases and the J segment 4 bases; nucleotides outside the gene matches: 3. In germline, CDR1 is SQVTM, CDR2 ANQGSEA. CDR3 length: 12 residues. The DNA of the CDR3 is TGCAGCGTTGGACAGGGTGGCTATGGCTACACCTTC. It encodes CSVGQGGYGYTF. The variable domain in full, with the rest retrieved from reference TRBV29-1 and TRBJ1-2, is SAVISQKPSRDICQRGTSLTIQCQVDSQVTMMFWYRQQPGQSLTLIATANQGSEATYESGFVIDKFPISRPNLTFSTLTVSNMSPEDSSIYLCSVGQGGYGYTFGSGTRLTVV.

This chain links TRBV19 with TRBJ2-1, with a weak D call TRBD2 (5 bases). With 7 bases removed from V and 8 bases from J, the gap between germline ends came to 18 bases. This CDR3 comprises 14 residues. Per the germline V gene, CDR1 is LNHDA and CDR2 is SQIVND (reference sequence). This CDR3 reads CASKVGENRYEQFF. Written as DNA, the CDR3 is TGTGCCAGTAAGGTGGGAGAAAACCGATATGAGCAGTTCTTC.

The rearrangement joins TRBV7-2 to TRBJ1-4, with no clear D. The CDR3 loop spans 15 amino acids. The germline V gene has CDR1 SGHTA and CDR2 FQGNSA. The V end was cut by 4 bases, the J end by 6 bases, with 15 bases between. This CDR3 is CASSSTGRVDEKLFF. The DNA for the CDR3 is TGTGCCAGCAGCTCTACCGGGAGAGTGGATGAAAAACTGTTTTTT.

By sample share, this clone is large (0.1 to 1%). V is TRBV29-1 and J is TRBJ1-1; 9 bases match TRBD1. Germline CDR1 and CDR2: SQVTM and ANQGSEA. The CDR3 is made up of 15 amino acids. CDR3 in DNA: TGCAGTGCCCGGGACAGGGTCGGTGGGAACACTGAAGCTTTCTTT. It codes for CSARDRVGGNTEAFF.

The V gene is TRBV11-2, the J gene TRBJ2-1, with 10 positions matching TRBD1. The CDR3 runs to 15 residues. Losses at the gene ends were 5 bases for V and 3 bases for J; bases not matched to a gene: 4. Germline loops: CDR1 SGHAT, CDR2 FQNNGV. CDR3 DNA: TGTGCCAGCAGCCAGGACAGGGGGAGCTACAATGAGCAGTTCTTC. Its translation is CASSQDRGSYNEQFF.

This clone was observed a few times. The rearrangement links TRBV5-3 to TRBJ1-2; D is uncertain. TRBV5-3 is noted as an ORF with a role that remains uncertain. V gave up 2 bases and J gave up 6 bases, with 17 bases separating them. This CDR3 contains 15 residues. The CDR3 DNA reads as TGTGCCAGAAGCTTTTGGCGGGATAGGGTTGATGGCTACACCTTC. Residues: CARSFWRDRVDGYTF.

The rearrangement links TRBV6-5 to TRBJ2-1, with 9 bases identical to TRBD1. Trimming removed 5 bases from V and 6 bases from J; junction bases left unmatched: 5. The CDR3 consists of 14 residues. CDR1 is MNHEY and CDR2 is SVGAGI in the germline V gene. CDR3 amino acids: CASSPGTGINEQFF. In DNA, the CDR3 is TGTGCCAGCAGTCCCGGGACAGGGATCAATGAGCAGTTCTTC.

V and J are TRBV7-2 and TRBJ1-1; D is unresolved. Trimming stripped 1 base from V and 1 base from J, with 10 bases between. The CDR3 has 15 residues. Germline loops: CDR1 SGHTA, CDR2 FQGNSA. This CDR3 reads CASSLGASQNTEAFF. The CDR3 DNA sequence: TGTGCCAGCAGCTTAGGGGCCAGCCAGAACACTGAAGCTTTCTTT.

The chain has TRBV25-1 and TRBJ2-1, with TRBD1 matching 7 bases. The CDR3 has 15 amino acids. Germline CDR1 MGHDK, CDR2 SYGVNS. The V gene end was trimmed by 3 bases and the J gene end by 4 bases; junction bases not matched to a gene: 6. The CDR3 region has the DNA TGTGCCAGCAGTGAGACCGGGACAGCTTACAATGAGCAGTTCTTC. Protein product: CASSETGTAYNEQFF.

This chain uses TRBV5-1 with TRBJ2-2; D is uncertain. The CDR3 runs to 15 residues. The V gene lost 1 base and the J gene lost 1 base, with 8 bases spanning the gap. Germline V gene lookup returns CDR1 SGHRS and CDR2 YFSETQ. CDR3 sequence reads: CASSLMAGNTGELFF. The CDR3 DNA is TGCGCCAGCAGCTTGATGGCAGGGAACACCGGGGAGCTGTTTTTT.

The V call is TRBV19, the J call TRBJ2-2; D is ambiguous. The V and J ends lost 7 bases and 6 bases respectively, with 9 bases between them. The V gene's germline CDR1 is LNHDA and CDR2 SQIVND (reference sequence). CDR3 size: 12 residues. CDR3 region: CASNWFAGELFF. CDR3 nucleotide sequence: TGTGCCAGTAACTGGTTCGCCGGGGAGCTGTTTTTT.

The chain is built from TRBV27 and TRBJ2-1; D is perhaps TRBD1 (5 bases). The CDR3 has 13 residues. CDR1 and CDR2 from the germline V gene are MNHEY and SMNVEV (reference sequence). V gave up 5 bases and J gave up 10 bases, with 15 bases separating them. CDR3 nucleotide sequence: TGTGCCAGCAGTCCAAGGGGCGGAAGGGAGCAGTTCTTC. It encodes CASSPRGGREQFF.